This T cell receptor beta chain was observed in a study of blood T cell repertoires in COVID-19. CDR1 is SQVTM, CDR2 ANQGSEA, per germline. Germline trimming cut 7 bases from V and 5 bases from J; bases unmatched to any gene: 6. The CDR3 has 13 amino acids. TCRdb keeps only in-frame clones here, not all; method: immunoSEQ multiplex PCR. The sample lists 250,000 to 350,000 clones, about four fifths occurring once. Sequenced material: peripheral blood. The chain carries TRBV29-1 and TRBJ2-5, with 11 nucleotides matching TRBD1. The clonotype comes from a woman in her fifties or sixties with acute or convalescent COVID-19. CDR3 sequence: CSGWTGGLETQYF. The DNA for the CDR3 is TGCAGCGGTTGGACAGGGGGCCTGGAGACCCAGTACTTC.